This record looks at one T cell receptor (beta chain) sequence and its context. The entry originates in a study of cytomegalovirus exposure and HLA in healthy donors. PCR used 60 Vbeta primers and 13 Jbeta primers. Sequencing used immunoSEQ multiplex PCR; TCRdb keeps in-frame clones, though not all of them. The table lists roughly 170,000 clones, 75% to 85% of them singletons. Germline-derived CDR1 and CDR2 are LNHNV and YYDKDF (reference sequence). Trimming stripped 5 bases from V and 3 bases from J, with 20 bases between. The length of the CDR3 is 16 residues. V usage is TRBV15 and J usage is TRBJ2-7; D is possibly TRBD2 (6 bases). The clonotype was recovered from a woman under 40 in good health and CMV-seropositive. The sequencing sample was made of PBMCs. CDR3 DNA: TGTGCCACCAGCCCTTTTGGAGCGGAGGGGTTCTACGAGCAGTACTTC. The encoded protein is CATSPFGAEGFYEQYF.